Following are 9 T cell receptor beta chains from one sample sequenced in a study of shared clonotypes between healthy human individuals. Generated by immunoSEQ multiplex PCR, the TCRdb table keeps only in-frame clones and is missing some. This table holds roughly 1,100,000 clones, approximately 72% found once. The sequenced sample consisted of memory CD4+ T cells sorted from blood. Subset specified: CD45RA-negative fraction. The receptors shown here come from a man younger than 30 in good health.

The chain joins TRBV6-1 to TRBJ1-1, with D unclear. In germline, CDR1 is MNHNS, CDR2 SASEGT. V was trimmed by 1 base and J by 4 bases, leaving 13 bases between them. CDR3 length: 15 amino acids. CDR3 protein: CASSEGLGLTTEAFF. Here the CDR3 DNA reads TGTGCCAGCAGTGAAGGGCTGGGGTTGACCACTGAAGCTTTCTTT.

CDR3 region: CASSEEGYNEQFF. For the CDR3, the DNA is TGTGCCAGCAGTGAAGAGGGGTACAATGAGCAGTTCTTC. The V and J genes are TRBV2 and TRBJ2-1, with D perhaps matching TRBD1 (5 bases). From germline, CDR1 is SNHLY and CDR2 FYNNEI. This CDR3 comprises 13 residues. Trimming removed 1 base from V and 4 bases from J, with 5 bases in between.

The chain has TRBV29-1 and TRBJ2-2, with a tentative D call TRBD2 (5 bases). The CDR3 runs 14 residues. The V and J ends lost 5 bases and 0 bases respectively, with 10 bases between them. CDR1 and CDR2 from the germline V gene are SQVTM and ANQGSEA. As DNA, the CDR3 is TGCAGCGTTAGCGGATATACGAACACCGGGGAGCTGTTTTTT. Its translation is CSVSGYTNTGELFF.

This clone was detected only once. The chain employs TRBV27 and TRBJ2-2; D gene uncertain. Germline V gene lookup returns CDR1 MNHEY and CDR2 SMNVEV (reference sequence). V lost 4 bases, J lost 2 bases, and 8 bases lay in between. This CDR3 comprises 14 residues. The chain's CDR3 is CASSYLPNTGELFF. DNA of the CDR3: TGTGCCAGCAGTTACTTGCCAAACACCGGGGAGCTGTTTTTT.

This sequence joins TRBV18 and TRBJ1-3, with 7 bases that match TRBD1. Germline trimming cut 8 bases from V and 2 bases from J; bases unmatched to any gene: 3. This CDR3 has 13 residues. Germline CDR1 reads KGHSH; CDR2 reads LQKENI. CDR3 coding DNA: TGTGCCAGCCCCGGGACAGCTGGAAACACCATATATTTT. Translating it yields CASPGTAGNTIYF.

This clone has just one count. The chain combines TRBV5-1 with TRBJ2-7; 10 nucleotides agree with TRBD1. The CDR3 contains 16 residues. V shed 1 base and J 5 bases; nucleotides not matched to a gene: 9. Germline assignment: CDR1 SGHRS and CDR2 YFSETQ. The DNA for the CDR3 is TGCGCCAGCAGCTTGATATCCGGGACAGGGGCCGACGAGCAGTACTTC. Translated: CASSLISGTGADEQYF.

V and J are TRBV5-1 and TRBJ1-1; TRBD1 is a possible D gene (6 bases). Germline V CDR1 and CDR2: SGHRS, YFSETQ. The CDR3 totals 14 residues. The germline V and J ends were trimmed by 3 bases and 1 base, with 10 bases remaining between them. The chain's CDR3 is CASSWDTGNTEAFF. As DNA, the CDR3 is TGCGCCAGCAGCTGGGACACAGGGAACACTGAAGCTTTCTTT.

This sequence joins TRBV28 and TRBJ1-5; D gene ambiguous. The ends were cut back, 5 bases at V and 1 base at J, with 12 bases in the middle. The CDR3 is made up of 15 amino acids. Germline V gene data show CDR1 as MDHEN and CDR2 as SYDVKM. CDR3 sequence: CASSPGRISNQPQHF. CDR3 bases: TGTGCCAGCAGTCCCGGACGGATAAGCAATCAGCCCCAGCATTTT.

The rearrangement uses TRBV11-2 and TRBJ2-3; D unclear. The CDR3 length is 16 residues. V was clipped by 5 bases and J by 2 bases, with 17 bases between them. Germline-derived CDR1 and CDR2 are SGHAT and FQNNGV. The CDR3 here is CASSLLSAWATDTQYF. CDR3 bases: TGTGCCAGCAGCCTCCTTTCAGCCTGGGCCACAGATACGCAGTATTTT.